The T cell receptor (beta chain) under discussion was sequenced for a study of cytomegalovirus exposure and HLA in healthy donors. For this clone: As yet, its antigen is unknown.

Between the trimmed V and J ends, which lost 7 bases and 5 bases, there was a span of 14 bases. This CDR3 has 14 amino acids. Per germline, CDR1 SNHLY and CDR2 FYNNEI. 13 Jbeta primers and 60 Vbeta primers were used for the PCR. Libraries were prepared by immunoSEQ multiplex PCR; TCRdb keeps only in-frame clonotypes and omits some of them. The table shows about 110,000 clones, with approximately 70% occurring only once. Findings and caveats of the study: Across HLA loci, a later analysis found differing TCR association rates, with DRB1 most and HLA-C fewest.

The chain links TRBV2 to TRBJ2-2, with D tentatively TRBD2 (6 bases). Sequencing was carried out using PBMCs. The TCR was taken from a man aged 30-40 years in good health and CMV-seropositive. CDR3 residues: CASIIRGSTGELFF. The CDR3 bases are TGTGCCAGCATTATACGGGGGTCTACCGGGGAGCTGTTTTTT.